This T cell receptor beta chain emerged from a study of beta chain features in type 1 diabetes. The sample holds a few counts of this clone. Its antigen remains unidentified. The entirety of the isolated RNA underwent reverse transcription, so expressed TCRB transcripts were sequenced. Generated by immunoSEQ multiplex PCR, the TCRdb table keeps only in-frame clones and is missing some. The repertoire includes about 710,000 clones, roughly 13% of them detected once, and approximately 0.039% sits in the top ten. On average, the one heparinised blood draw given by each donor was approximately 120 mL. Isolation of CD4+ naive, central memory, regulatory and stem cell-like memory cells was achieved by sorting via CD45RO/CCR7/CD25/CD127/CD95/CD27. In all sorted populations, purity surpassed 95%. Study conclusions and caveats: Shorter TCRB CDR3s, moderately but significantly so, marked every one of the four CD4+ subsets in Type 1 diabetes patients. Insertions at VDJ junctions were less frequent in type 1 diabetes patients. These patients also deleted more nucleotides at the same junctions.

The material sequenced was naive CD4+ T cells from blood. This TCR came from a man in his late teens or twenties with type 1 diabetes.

This chain's CDR3 is CAIRQGLGGYTF. The DNA for the CDR3 is TGTGCCATCCGACAGGGCTTAGGTGGCTACACCTTC. J is TRBJ1-2 and V is TRBV6-5; 7 bases are a match to TRBD1. V lost 10 bases and J lost 7; bases outside the gene matches: 9. CDR3 length: 12 residues. Per the germline V gene, CDR1 is MNHEY and CDR2 is SVGAGI.